The 13 T cell receptor beta chains below come from one sample, sequenced in a study of shared clonotypes between healthy human individuals (dated by TCRdb to the early 2020s). CD8 naive samples were obtained by positive selection for CCR7 among CD45RO-negative cells, yielding a CD45RA+CCR7+ population from which TemRA cells were excluded. Receptors were amplified or captured by the immunoSEQ multiplex PCR assay. Not all clones reach the TCRdb copy of this immuneACCESS table, which keeps in-frame sequences only. Checked studies attribute under half of the gap to unresolved V genes and leave the rest unexplained. The sample table contains about 2,200,000 clones; only one count was recorded for approximately 94% of them. The ten largest account for about 1.5% of the sample. The sequencing input was naive CD8+ T cells from PBMCs. The meaning of the sample's cell subset or site label: CD45RA+CCR7+. These receptor sequences come from a man younger than 30 in good health. Some clones in this sample may be carry-over from other donors' samples.

The chain has TRBV7-8 and TRBJ2-7, with D tentatively TRBD2 (6 bases). CDR1 is SGHVS, CDR2 FQNEAQ, per germline. V lost 6 bases and J lost 2, with 17 bases in between. The CDR3 sequence is 15 residues long. In DNA, the CDR3 is TGTGCCAGCAGAACGAATGGGGGGTCCCCCTACGAGCAGTACTTC. It specifies CASRTNGGSPYEQYF.

This sequence joins TRBV7-6 and TRBJ2-7; the match to TRBD1 covers 8 bases. From germline, CDR1 is SGHVS and CDR2 FNYEAQ. Trimming removed 5 bases from V and 3 bases from J; junction bases left unmatched: 6. The CDR3 length is 14 residues. CDR3 region: CASSPRTGIYEQYF. CDR3 sequence (DNA): TGTGCCAGCAGCCCCCGGACAGGGATCTACGAGCAGTACTTC.

CDR3 nucleotide sequence: TGTGCCAGCAGTTCCAGCCTCGAGCAGTACTTC. Its protein product is CASSSSLEQYF. V is TRBV6-5 and J is TRBJ2-7; no clear D gene. Trimming removed 4 bases at V and 6 bases at J, with 7 bases between. This CDR3 contains 11 residues. Looked up from germline, CDR1 is MNHEY and CDR2 is SVGAGI.

The chain carries TRBV27 and TRBJ2-7; 11 bases are a match to TRBD2. V lost 3 bases, J lost 4 bases, and 5 bases stayed unmatched. The V gene's germline CDR1 is MNHEY and CDR2 SMNVEV (reference sequence). The CDR3 sequence is 15 residues long. For the CDR3, the DNA is TGTGCCAGCAGTTTGACTAGCGGGATGGTGTACGAGCAGTACTTC. This codes for CASSLTSGMVYEQYF.

This clone was seen only a few times. The sample holds other DNA sequences that translate to the same CDR3. CDR3: CASSLAGSNQPQHF. Written as DNA, the CDR3 is TGTGCCAGCAGCTTAGCGGGCAGCAATCAGCCCCAGCATTTT. The J gene is TRBJ1-5, the V gene TRBV7-9; D remains ambiguous. Trimming pared 0 bases from V and 1 base from J, leaving 4 bases between. Germline lookup yields CDR1 SEHNR and CDR2 FQNEAQ (reference sequence). The CDR3 has 14 amino acids.

The genes are TRBV19 and TRBJ2-7, with 7 bases aligning to TRBD1. The junction had 10 bases not matched to a gene; V was cut back by 11 bases and J by 6 bases. This CDR3 spans 12 amino acids. Germline CDR1 and CDR2: LNHDA and SQIVND (reference sequence). CDR3 sequence reads: CAAGTAPLEQYF. The CDR3 DNA reads as TGTGCCGCCGGGACAGCCCCCCTCGAGCAGTACTTC.

The genes are TRBV4-2 and TRBJ1-2, with a possible D match to TRBD1 (5 bases). Trimming cost V 0 bases and J 2 bases, with 16 bases left between them. The CDR3 sequence is 17 residues long. CDR1 is LGHNA, CDR2 YNFKEQ, per germline. DNA for the CDR3: TGTGCCAGCAGCCAAGATCTCCTAGGGGCTTCAAACTATGGCTACACCTTC. This gives the protein CASSQDLLGASNYGYTF.

This clone is a singleton in its sample. This chain uses TRBV9 with TRBJ2-7, with 7 bases identical to TRBD1. The CDR3 loop spans 14 amino acids. Germline loops: CDR1 SGDLS, CDR2 YYNGEE. Unmatched junction bases numbered 4, after V lost 4 bases and J lost 0 bases. CDR3 protein: CASSSGTASYEQYF. CDR3 nucleotide sequence: TGTGCCAGCAGCTCCGGGACAGCCTCCTACGAGCAGTACTTC.

This sequence joins TRBV25-1 and TRBJ2-7; D gene ambiguous. Germline V gene data show CDR1 as MGHDK and CDR2 as SYGVNS. The ends were cut back, 9 bases at V and 2 bases at J, with 2 bases in the middle. This CDR3 region has 9 residues. DNA for the CDR3: TGTGCCAGTGCCTACGAGCAGTACTTC. This encodes CASAYEQYF.

The chain is built from TRBV5-4 and TRBJ2-7; 8 positions match TRBD2. Trimming took 4 bases from V and 3 from J; bases not matched to a gene: 9. The germline CDR1 and CDR2 sequences are SGHNT and YYREEE (reference sequence). This CDR3 contains 15 residues. The CDR3 region is CASSPSGSVVYEQYF. DNA for the CDR3: TGTGCCAGCAGCCCCAGCGGGAGCGTGGTCTACGAGCAGTACTTC.

This sequence joins TRBV6-5 and TRBJ1-4, with 8 nucleotides matching TRBD1. V gave up 7 bases and J gave up 5 bases; unmatched junction bases: 9. The CDR3 contains 15 residues. The germline gives CDR1 MNHEY, CDR2 SVGAGI. CDR3 sequence: CASTKAHRGNEKLFF. The CDR3 coding sequence is TGTGCCAGCACCAAAGCCCACAGGGGGAATGAAAAACTGTTTTTT.

This clone showed up just once. The rearrangement uses TRBV5-1 and TRBJ1-2; TRBD1 is a possible D gene (6 bases). Germline V gene data show CDR1 as SGHRS and CDR2 as YFSETQ. The V end lost 0 bases, the J end lost 3 bases, and 12 bases lay between the germline ends. The CDR3 consists of 15 residues. This CDR3 reads CASSLVLGADYGYTF. CDR3 coding DNA: TGCGCCAGCAGCTTGGTTCTGGGGGCGGACTATGGCTACACCTTC.

This sequence joins TRBV28 and TRBJ2-3; 7 nucleotides match TRBD2. Trimming took 6 bases from V and 6 from J; bases not matched to a gene: 0. This CDR3 spans 11 amino acids. Germline V gene sequence: CDR1 MDHEN, CDR2 SYDVKM. CDR3 loop: CASRGGDTQYF. The DNA for the CDR3 is TGTGCCAGCAGGGGGGGGGATACGCAGTATTTT.